A selection of T cell receptor beta chains follows, all from one sample in a study of blood T cell repertoires in COVID-19. Measured with immunoSEQ multiplex PCR; TCRdb has only the in-frame clones, and not every one. The sample includes about 250,000 clones, 65% to 90% of them seen just once. Sequenced: PBMCs or T cells enriched from blood (not recorded which). These receptors all come from a woman aged 45-65 years with acute COVID-19. The CDR3 runs from the conserved cysteine through the conserved F or W. The order of the fields is V gene, J gene, D gene, clone size, CDR3 DNA, CDR3 protein. The D gene is left open where the match is weak. Clone size is given for some rows only: seen once, a few or many times, or a class if the clone is expanded.

V: TRBV2; J: TRBJ1-2; D: TRBD1; size: .; DNA: TGTGCCAGCAGTGGACAGGGGACTAACTATGGCTACACCTTC; CDR3: CASSGQGTNYGYTF
V: TRBV12-3/TRBV12-4; J: TRBJ1-5; D: .; size: .; DNA: TGTGCCAGCAAATCGGGGTGGGATCAGCCCCAGCATTTT; CDR3: CASKSGWDQPQHF
V: TRBV6-2/TRBV6-3; J: TRBJ2-2; D: .; size: .; DNA: TGTGCCAGCAGTCCGCTAAACACCGGGGAGCTGTTTTTT; CDR3: CASSPLNTGELFF
V: TRBV7-9; J: TRBJ1-4; D: .; size: .; DNA: TGTGCCAGCACCCGGGGGGCATCTAATGAAAAACTGTTTTTT; CDR3: CASTRGASNEKLFF
V: TRBV27; J: TRBJ1-2; D: .; size: once; DNA: TGTGCCAGCAGCCTCGACGACCCTCCCGGACGGACAGATGGCTACACCTTC; CDR3: CASSLDDPPGRTDGYTF
V: TRBV19; J: TRBJ1-5; D: TRBD1; size: .; DNA: TGTGCCAGTAGTATCTCGACAGGGAATCATCAGCCCCAGCATTTT; CDR3: CASSISTGNHQPQHF
V: TRBV29-1; J: TRBJ1-1; D: .; size: .; DNA: TGCAGCGGTAGACAGACGAACACTGAAGCTTTCTTT; CDR3: CSGRQTNTEAFF
V: TRBV4-3; J: TRBJ2-2; D: .; size: .; DNA: TGCGCCAGCAGCCACCCCCAGGGGACCGCGAACACCGGGGAGCTGTTTTTT; CDR3: CASSHPQGTANTGELFF
V: TRBV19; J: TRBJ1-1; D: .; size: .; DNA: TGTGCCAGTAGTATTCCGAACTCAGGGGAGGGTCGGACTGAAGCTTTCTTT; CDR3: CASSIPNSGEGRTEAFF
V: TRBV7-2; J: TRBJ2-3; D: .; size: .; DNA: TGTGCCAGCAGCCCAGACTTATACACAGATACGCAGTATTTT; CDR3: CASSPDLYTDTQYF
V: TRBV18; J: TRBJ2-1; D: TRBD1; size: .; DNA: TGTGCCAGCTCGCCATACGGACAGGGAGAGCAGTTCTTC; CDR3: CASSPYGQGEQFF
V: TRBV7-8; J: TRBJ1-1; D: TRBD1; size: .; DNA: TGTGCCAGCAGCTTAGGGGGACAGAAGAACACTGAAGCTTTCTTT; CDR3: CASSLGGQKNTEAFF
V: TRBV18; J: TRBJ1-5; D: .; size: .; DNA: TGTGCCAGCTCACCCTTCGACAGTACCAATCAGCCCCAGCATTTT; CDR3: CASSPFDSTNQPQHF
V: TRBV21-1; J: TRBJ2-7; D: .; size: once; DNA: TGTGCCAGCAGCCTCCGAGAGGATAACTACGAGCAGTACTTC; CDR3: CASSLREDNYEQYF
V: TRBV25-1; J: TRBJ2-3; D: TRBD2; size: .; DNA: TGTGCCAGCAGTGACCTTACTAGCGAAACAGATACGCAGTATTTT; CDR3: CASSDLTSETDTQYF
V: TRBV4-2; J: TRBJ1-6; D: TRBD1; size: few; DNA: TGTGCCAGCAGCCCTTCGGACAGGGGATTAAATTCACCCCTCCACTTT; CDR3: CASSPSDRGLNSPLHF
V: TRBV30; J: TRBJ1-6; D: .; size: .; DNA: TGTGCCTGGAGCACCGGGGGAAGGGATAATTCACCCCTCCACTTT; CDR3: CAWSTGGRDNSPLHF
V: TRBV2; J: TRBJ1-1; D: TRBD1; size: few; DNA: TGTGCCAGCAGTGGGACAGGGGGCACTGAAGCTTTCTTT; CDR3: CASSGTGGTEAFF
V: TRBV19; J: TRBJ1-5; D: .; size: .; DNA: TGTGCCAGTAGTTCCCCCACGGCAGGGGCCTTAAATCAGCCCCAGCATTTT; CDR3: CASSSPTAGALNQPQHF
V: TRBV6-5; J: TRBJ2-2; D: .; size: .; DNA: TGTGCCAGCAGCGCCGGGACATTCACCGGGGAGCTGTTTTTT; CDR3: CASSAGTFTGELFF
V: TRBV19; J: TRBJ1-1; D: .; size: .; DNA: TGTGCCAGTAGGAAACAGACGAACACTGAAGCTTTCTTT; CDR3: CASRKQTNTEAFF
V: TRBV19; J: TRBJ1-3; D: .; size: .; DNA: TGTGCCAGTAGTATGCGGGGTTCCGGAAACACCATATATTTT; CDR3: CASSMRGSGNTIYF
V: TRBV10-3; J: TRBJ1-2; D: .; size: .; DNA: TGTGCCATCAGGGGTACAGGGAATTATGGCTACACCTTC; CDR3: CAIRGTGNYGYTF
V: TRBV7-9; J: TRBJ1-1; D: TRBD1; size: .; DNA: TGTGCCAGCAGCTTTCAGGGGGCGCAGGACGCTTTCTTT; CDR3: CASSFQGAQDAFF
V: TRBV28; J: TRBJ1-6; D: .; size: .; DNA: TGTGCCAGCAGTTTCAGGGGAGAGTCACCCCTCCACTTT; CDR3: CASSFRGESPLHF
V: TRBV4-3; J: TRBJ1-1; D: .; size: once; DNA: TGCGCCAGCAGCCCCCAAACCGGGTTGAACACTGAAGCTTTCTTT; CDR3: CASSPQTGLNTEAFF
V: TRBV18; J: TRBJ1-2; D: TRBD1; size: .; DNA: TGTGCCAGCTCACCCCGGACAGGTGGAGGAGTCGACTATGGCTACACCTTC; CDR3: CASSPRTGGGVDYGYTF
V: TRBV18; J: TRBJ1-6; D: TRBD1; size: .; DNA: TGTGCCAGCTCACGAGACAGGGGGGACAATTCACCCCTCCACTTT; CDR3: CASSRDRGDNSPLHF
V: TRBV2; J: TRBJ2-5; D: .; size: .; DNA: TGTGCCAGCCGTCGGGAACCTCAAGAGACCCAGTACTTC; CDR3: CASRREPQETQYF
V: TRBV19; J: TRBJ2-1; D: TRBD2; size: .; DNA: TGTGCCAGTAGCCATCCAGCGGGGGCATGGAATGAGCAGTTCTTC; CDR3: CASSHPAGAWNEQFF
V: TRBV14; J: TRBJ2-1; D: TRBD1; size: .; DNA: TGTGCCAGCAGCCGACAGGGCGAGCCGTACAATGAGCAGTTCTTC; CDR3: CASSRQGEPYNEQFF
V: TRBV4-1; J: TRBJ1-6; D: .; size: .; DNA: TGCGCCAGCAGCCGAAATGGACAAGATAATTCACCCCTCCACTTT; CDR3: CASSRNGQDNSPLHF
V: TRBV19; J: TRBJ1-2; D: TRBD1; size: once; DNA: TGTGCCAGTAGTATCCGTGGACAGGGCGATGGCTACACCTTC; CDR3: CASSIRGQGDGYTF
V: TRBV9; J: TRBJ1-5; D: TRBD1; size: .; DNA: TGTGCCAGCAGCGTAGGGACAGGGGGGATTCAGCCCCAGCATTTT; CDR3: CASSVGTGGIQPQHF
V: TRBV6-1; J: TRBJ2-2; D: .; size: few; DNA: TGTGCCAGCAGTGAACCTCCAGGGGTCACCGGGGAGCTGTTTTTT; CDR3: CASSEPPGVTGELFF
V: TRBV18; J: TRBJ1-2; D: .; size: .; DNA: TGTGCCAGCTCACCGCGGACAGACTATGGCTACACCTTC; CDR3: CASSPRTDYGYTF
V: TRBV5-4; J: TRBJ1-1; D: .; size: .; DNA: TGTGCCAGCAGTCGTACGGGCGGGACTGAAGCTTTCTTT; CDR3: CASSRTGGTEAFF
V: TRBV10-2; J: TRBJ1-3; D: .; size: .; DNA: TGCGCCAGCAGTGAGTGGCTGTCTGGAAACACCATATATTTT; CDR3: CASSEWLSGNTIYF
V: TRBV2; J: TRBJ1-2; D: .; size: .; DNA: TGTGCCAGCAGCCGACAGTATGGCTACACCTTC; CDR3: CASSRQYGYTF
V: TRBV2; J: TRBJ1-2; D: TRBD1; size: few; DNA: TGTGCCAGCAGTGGAAGACAGGGAAAAGGAGGCTACACCTTC; CDR3: CASSGRQGKGGYTF
V: TRBV7-2; J: TRBJ1-5; D: .; size: .; DNA: TGTGCCAGCTCGGCGGGGGAGTGGGGACAGCCCCAGCATTTT; CDR3: CASSAGEWGQPQHF
V: TRBV28; J: TRBJ1-3; D: TRBD1; size: .; DNA: TGTGCCAGCAGTTCAGGGGGCGCCTCTGGAAACACCATATATTTT; CDR3: CASSSGGASGNTIYF
V: TRBV5-1; J: TRBJ2-2; D: TRBD1; size: .; DNA: TGCGCCAGCAGTCGTGCCGAGACAGGGACCGGGGAGCTGTTTTTT; CDR3: CASSRAETGTGELFF
V: TRBV7-9; J: TRBJ1-1; D: .; size: .; DNA: TGTGCCAGCAGCTTGGCGGGAGGGGGTGACACTGAAGCTTTCTTT; CDR3: CASSLAGGGDTEAFF
V: TRBV19; J: TRBJ2-2; D: .; size: .; DNA: TGTGCCAGTAGTGCGGCCCCTCGGGGCGGGGAGCTGTTTTTT; CDR3: CASSAAPRGGELFF
V: TRBV7-7; J: TRBJ2-1; D: TRBD2; size: .; DNA: TGTGCCAGCAGCCCTTACTCTAGCGGGGGGGGCTACAATGAGCAGTTCTTC; CDR3: CASSPYSSGGGYNEQFF
V: TRBV10-1; J: TRBJ2-1; D: TRBD2; size: .; DNA: TGCGCCAGCAGCCCAGCGGGGGGACACAATGAGCAGTTCTTC; CDR3: CASSPAGGHNEQFF
V: TRBV25-1; J: TRBJ1-1; D: TRBD1; size: .; DNA: TGTGCCAGCAGGGCGCAGGGGGTAAGCACTGAAGCTTTCTTT; CDR3: CASRAQGVSTEAFF
V: TRBV3-1/TRBV3-2; J: TRBJ2-2; D: .; size: few; DNA: TGTGCCAGCAGCCGACGAGACGGGGGAAACACCGGGGAGCTGTTTTTT; CDR3: CASSRRDGGNTGELFF
V: TRBV7-8; J: TRBJ2-7; D: TRBD1; size: once; DNA: TGTGCCAGCAGACCCGGGACAGGGACATCGCGCGAGCAGTACTTC; CDR3: CASRPGTGTSREQYF
V: TRBV29-1; J: TRBJ2-1; D: TRBD2; size: once; DNA: TGCAGCGCCATCGAGGTAGCGGGACTCTACAATGAGCAGTTCTTC; CDR3: CSAIEVAGLYNEQFF
V: TRBV4-1; J: TRBJ1-1; D: TRBD1; size: .; DNA: TGCGCCAGCAGCCGCTTAGGACAGGTGAACACTGAAGCTTTCTTT; CDR3: CASSRLGQVNTEAFF
V: TRBV9; J: TRBJ2-5; D: .; size: few; DNA: TGTGCCAGCAGCTCAGGGGCAGAGCAAGAGACCCAGTACTTC; CDR3: CASSSGAEQETQYF
V: TRBV5-1; J: TRBJ2-7; D: TRBD1; size: .; DNA: TGCGCCAGCAGCTGGGGGACAGGGGGTAACTACGAGCAGTACTTC; CDR3: CASSWGTGGNYEQYF
V: TRBV11-3; J: TRBJ2-2; D: .; size: .; DNA: TGTGCCAGCAGCACAAAGGGGGAGCTGTTTTTT; CDR3: CASSTKGELFF
V: TRBV9; J: TRBJ2-2; D: TRBD1; size: .; DNA: TGTGCCAGCAGCGTAATCGGGACAGGGGTCACCGGGGAGCTGTTTTTT; CDR3: CASSVIGTGVTGELFF
V: TRBV19; J: TRBJ1-1; D: .; size: .; DNA: TGTGCCAGTAGTATAGCCAGACAGAACACTGAAGCTTTCTTT; CDR3: CASSIARQNTEAFF